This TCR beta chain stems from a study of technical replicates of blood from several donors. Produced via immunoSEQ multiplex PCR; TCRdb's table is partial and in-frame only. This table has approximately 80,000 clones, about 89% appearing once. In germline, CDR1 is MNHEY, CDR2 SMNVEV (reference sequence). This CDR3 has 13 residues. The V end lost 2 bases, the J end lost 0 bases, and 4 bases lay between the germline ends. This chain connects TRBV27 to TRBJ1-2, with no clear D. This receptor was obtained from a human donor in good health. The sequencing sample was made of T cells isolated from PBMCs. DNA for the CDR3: TGTGCCAGCAGTTTACAGGCTAACTATGGCTACACCTTC. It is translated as CASSLQANYGYTF.